The clone carrying this TCR beta chain has more than one count but fewer than ten. Its target is unknown. The sample is drawn from a study of cytomegalovirus exposure and HLA in healthy donors. About the research overall: Among over 350 genotyped donors, more than 65% fell in the Caucasian-associated ancestry cluster. Overall study findings and caveats: A cluster of highly shared sequence variants was likely a sequencing artifact. Presence/absence results assume similar sequencing depth per donor, which may not hold. The sole available immune exposure information was CMV serostatus.

The primer mix had 60 Vbeta and 13 Jbeta primers. Libraries were prepared by immunoSEQ multiplex PCR; TCRdb keeps only in-frame clonotypes and omits some of them. This sample yields 130,000 or so clones, of which approximately 9% are seen a single time; roughly 7% belongs to the top ten. Germline CDR1 is SGHNT and CDR2 is YYREEE (reference sequence). The CDR3 covers 14 residues. The V end lost 5 bases, the J end lost 8 bases, and 19 bases lay between the germline ends. The chain links TRBV5-4 to TRBJ1-2; possible D gene TRBD1, 5 bases. The source of this sequence is a woman aged 40 to 50 in good health and CMV-seropositive. Sequenced: PBMCs. This CDR3 is CASRLGGSGRGYTF. CDR3 DNA sequence: TGTGCCAGCAGACTTGGAGGGTCAGGGCGAGGCTACACCTTC.